The sequence of this T cell receptor beta chain was determined in a study of blood T cell repertoires in COVID-19. Whole-study context: The United States, Italy and Spain provided the acute and convalescent COVID-19 samples. The analysed material was cDNA or gDNA that came from T cells, B-cell-depleted T cells, or PBMCs.

The Seattle site enrolled patients during active infection and followed them longitudinally. Methods used by the authors: The authors estimated nucleated cell counts from reference gene primer amplification. Sequencing used immunoSEQ multiplex PCR; TCRdb keeps in-frame clones, though not all of them. V and J calls and clone size come straight from that table; D and trimming were deduced from the DNA. The sample lists approximately 230,000 clones, about nine tenths seen once, with roughly 6% in the top ten. Per the germline V gene, CDR1 is MNHNY and CDR2 is SVGAGI (reference sequence). This CDR3 is 14 amino acids long. V was trimmed by 6 bases and J by 2 bases, leaving 14 bases between them.

This chain connects TRBV6-6 to TRBJ2-7; the D gene is possibly TRBD1 (7 bases). What was sequenced was peripheral blood. The TCR sequence derives from a woman younger than 45 with COVID-19, enrolled during active disease. CDR3 loop: CASRDRDSPYEQYV. The DNA of the CDR3 is TGTGCCAGCAGAGACAGGGACTCTCCCTACGAGCAGTACGTC.